Following are 5 T cell receptor beta chains from one sample sequenced in a study of blood T cell repertoires in COVID-19. Sequencing used immunoSEQ multiplex PCR; TCRdb keeps in-frame clones, though not all of them. Of about 250,000 clones in the sample, roughly 90% were seen once. The source material was PBMCs or T cells enriched from blood (not recorded which). These receptors were taken from a young woman with acute COVID-19.

The J gene is TRBJ2-7, the V gene TRBV5-1; D is unresolved. Trimming stripped 0 bases from V and 3 bases from J, with 10 bases between. Per germline, CDR1 SGHRS and CDR2 YFSETQ. This CDR3 comprises 14 residues. The chain's CDR3 is CASSLDVQIYEQYF. The CDR3 DNA reads as TGCGCCAGCAGCTTGGATGTCCAAATCTACGAGCAGTACTTC.

This sequence joins TRBV5-1 and TRBJ2-1, with TRBD2 matching over 12 bases. This CDR3 spans 15 amino acids. The V gene end was trimmed by 7 bases and the J gene end by 7 bases; junction bases not matched to a gene: 9. Germline V gene data show CDR1 as SGHRS and CDR2 as YFSETQ. The CDR3 loop is CASSLLAGGSNEQFF. CDR3 DNA: TGCGCCAGCTCCTTACTAGCGGGGGGATCTAATGAGCAGTTCTTC.

Remarks on this clone: A read error may account for a junction end that differs from germline. The CDR3 loop reads CASSLKGNAGELFF. For the CDR3, the DNA is TGTGCCAGCAGTTTAAAGGGGAACGCCGGGGAGCTGTTTTTT. The gene calls are TRBV3-1 (or the pseudogene TRBV3-2) and TRBJ2-2; possibly TRBD1 for D (5 bases). The CDR3 totals 14 residues. Per the germline V gene, CDR1 is LGHDT and CDR2 is YNNKEL (reference sequence).

The chain has TRBV11-2 and TRBJ2-7; D may be TRBD1 (7 bases). The CDR3 extends over 18 amino acids. V lost 0 bases to trimming and J lost 0 bases, with 18 bases between them. Germline CDR1 and CDR2: SGHAT and FQNNGV. CDR3 residues: CASSLEWGQGGSSYEQYF. CDR3 in DNA: TGTGCCAGCAGCTTAGAATGGGGGCAGGGGGGAAGCTCCTACGAGCAGTACTTC.

The V call is TRBV19, the J call TRBJ1-6; 8 positions match TRBD1. There are 16 residues in the CDR3. Germline lookup yields CDR1 LNHDA and CDR2 SQIVND (reference sequence). V lost 7 bases, J lost 8 bases, and 13 bases stayed unmatched. Here the CDR3 DNA reads TGTGCCAGTACTGACAGGGGTGGACGGGGTTATTCACCCCTCCACTTT. The encoded protein is CASTDRGGRGYSPLHF.